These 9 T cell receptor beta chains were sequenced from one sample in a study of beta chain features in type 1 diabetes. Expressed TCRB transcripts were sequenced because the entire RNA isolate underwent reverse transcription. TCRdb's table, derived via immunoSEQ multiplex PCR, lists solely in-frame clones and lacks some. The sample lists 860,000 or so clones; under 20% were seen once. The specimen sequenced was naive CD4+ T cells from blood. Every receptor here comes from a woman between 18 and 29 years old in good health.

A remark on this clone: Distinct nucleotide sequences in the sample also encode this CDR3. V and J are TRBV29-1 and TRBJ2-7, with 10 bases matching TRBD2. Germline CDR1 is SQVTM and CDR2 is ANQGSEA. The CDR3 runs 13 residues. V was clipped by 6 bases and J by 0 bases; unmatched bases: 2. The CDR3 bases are TGCAGCGTCCGGACTAGCGGCTCCTACGAGCAGTACTTC. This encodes CSVRTSGSYEQYF.

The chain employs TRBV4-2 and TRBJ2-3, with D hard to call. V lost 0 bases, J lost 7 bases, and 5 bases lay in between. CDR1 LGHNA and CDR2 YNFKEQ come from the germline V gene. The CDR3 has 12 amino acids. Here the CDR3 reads CASSQEGNTQYF. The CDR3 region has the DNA TGTGCCAGCAGCCAAGAGGGAAATACGCAGTATTTT.

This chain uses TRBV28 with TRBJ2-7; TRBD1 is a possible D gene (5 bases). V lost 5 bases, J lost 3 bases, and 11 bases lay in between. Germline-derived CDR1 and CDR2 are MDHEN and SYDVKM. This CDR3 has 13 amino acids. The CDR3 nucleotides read TGTGCCAGCAGTCCGCGACAGCACTACGAGCAGTACTTC. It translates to CASSPRQHYEQYF.

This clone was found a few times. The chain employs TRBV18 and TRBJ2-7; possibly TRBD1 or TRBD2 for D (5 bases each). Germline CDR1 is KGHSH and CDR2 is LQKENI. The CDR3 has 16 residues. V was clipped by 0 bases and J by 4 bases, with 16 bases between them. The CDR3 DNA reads TGTGCCAGCTCACCACCTTCGGGGACCGGCACGTACGAGCAGTACTTC. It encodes CASSPPSGTGTYEQYF. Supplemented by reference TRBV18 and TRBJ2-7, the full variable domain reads NAGVMQNPRHLVRRRGQEARLRCSPMKGHSHVYWYRQLPEEGLKFMVYLQKENIIDESGMPKERFSAEFPKEGPSILRIQQVVRGDSAAYFCASSPPSGTGTYEQYFGPGTRLTVT.

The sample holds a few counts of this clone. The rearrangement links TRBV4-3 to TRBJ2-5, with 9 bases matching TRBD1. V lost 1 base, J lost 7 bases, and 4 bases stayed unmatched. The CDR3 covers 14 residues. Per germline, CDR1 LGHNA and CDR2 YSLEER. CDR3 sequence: CASSQGQGVGTQYF. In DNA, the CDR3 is TGCGCCAGCAGCCAAGGACAGGGGGTAGGGACCCAGTACTTC.

CDR3 sequence reads: CASSLKTGTQYF. In DNA, the CDR3 is TGTGCCAGCAGCCTTAAAACGGGGACCCAGTACTTC. This chain joins TRBV11-2 and TRBJ2-5, with D unclear. Trimming pared 5 bases from V and 7 bases from J, leaving 11 bases between. This CDR3 has 12 residues. In germline, CDR1 is SGHAT, CDR2 FQNNGV.

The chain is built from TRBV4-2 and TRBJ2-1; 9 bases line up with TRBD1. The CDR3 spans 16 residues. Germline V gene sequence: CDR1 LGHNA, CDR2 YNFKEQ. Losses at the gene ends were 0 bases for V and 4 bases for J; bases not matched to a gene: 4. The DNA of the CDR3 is TGTGCCAGCAGCCAAGATGGGACAGGGCCTTACAATGAGCAGTTCTTC. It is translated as CASSQDGTGPYNEQFF.

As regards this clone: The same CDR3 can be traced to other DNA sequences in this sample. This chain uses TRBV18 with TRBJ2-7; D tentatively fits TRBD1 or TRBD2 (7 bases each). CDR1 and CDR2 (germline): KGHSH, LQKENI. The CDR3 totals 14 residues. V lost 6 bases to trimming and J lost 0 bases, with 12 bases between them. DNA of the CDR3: TGTGCCAGCTCTCAGGGGGGGAGCTCCTACGAGCAGTACTTC. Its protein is CASSQGGSSYEQYF.

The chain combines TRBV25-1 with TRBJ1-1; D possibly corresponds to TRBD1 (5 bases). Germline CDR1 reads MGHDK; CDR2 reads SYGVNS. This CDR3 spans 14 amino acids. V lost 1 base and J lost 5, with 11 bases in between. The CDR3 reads CASSEWASGTEAFF. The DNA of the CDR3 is TGTGCCAGCAGTGAATGGGCCTCAGGGACTGAAGCTTTCTTT.